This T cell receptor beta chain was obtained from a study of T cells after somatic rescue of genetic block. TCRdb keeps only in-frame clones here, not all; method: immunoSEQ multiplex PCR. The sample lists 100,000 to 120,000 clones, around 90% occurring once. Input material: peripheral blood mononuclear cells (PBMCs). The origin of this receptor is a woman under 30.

CDR3 DNA: TGCGCCAGCAGCTTTTCAACCTACAATGAGCAGTTCTTC. It yields the protein CASSFSTYNEQFF. The J gene is TRBJ2-1, the V gene TRBV5-1; D unclear. With 2 bases removed from V and 2 bases from J, the gap between germline ends came to 5 bases. The germline V gene encodes CDR1 SGHRS and CDR2 YFSETQ. The CDR3 is 13 residues long. Filled out from reference TRBV5-1 and TRBJ2-1, the complete variable domain reads KAGVTQTPRYLIKTRGQQVTLSCSPISGHRSVSWYQQTPGQGLQFLFEYFSETQRNKGNFPGRFSGRQFSNSRSEMNVSTLELGDSALYLCASSFSTYNEQFFGPGTRLTVL.